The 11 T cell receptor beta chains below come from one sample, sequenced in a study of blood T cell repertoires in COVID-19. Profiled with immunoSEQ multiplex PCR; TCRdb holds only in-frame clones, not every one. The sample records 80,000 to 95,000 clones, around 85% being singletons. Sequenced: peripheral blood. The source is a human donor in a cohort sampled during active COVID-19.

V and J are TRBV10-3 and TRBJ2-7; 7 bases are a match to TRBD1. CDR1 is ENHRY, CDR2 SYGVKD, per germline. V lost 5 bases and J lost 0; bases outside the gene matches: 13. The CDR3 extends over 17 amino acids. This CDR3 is CAISPPAQGQHSYEQYF. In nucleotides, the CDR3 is TGTGCCATCAGTCCTCCCGCCCAGGGACAGCACTCCTACGAGCAGTACTTC.

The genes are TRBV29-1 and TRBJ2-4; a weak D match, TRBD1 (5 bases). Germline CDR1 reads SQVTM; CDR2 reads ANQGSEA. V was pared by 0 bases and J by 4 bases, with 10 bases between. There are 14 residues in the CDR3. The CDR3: CSVEDETEKNIQYF. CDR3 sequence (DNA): TGCAGCGTTGAAGACGAGACAGAAAAAAACATTCAGTACTTC.

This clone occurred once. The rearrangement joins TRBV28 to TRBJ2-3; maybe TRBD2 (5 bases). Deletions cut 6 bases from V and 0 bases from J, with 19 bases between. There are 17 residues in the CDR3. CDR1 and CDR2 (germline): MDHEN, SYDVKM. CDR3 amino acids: CASRSLDYFPSTDTQYF. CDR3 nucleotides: TGTGCCAGCAGATCCTTAGACTATTTTCCTAGCACAGATACGCAGTATTTT.

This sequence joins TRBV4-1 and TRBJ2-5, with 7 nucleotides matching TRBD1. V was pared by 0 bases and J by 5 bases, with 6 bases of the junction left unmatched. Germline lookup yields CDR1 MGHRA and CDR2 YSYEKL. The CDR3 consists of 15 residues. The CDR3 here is CASSQEGGGSETQYF. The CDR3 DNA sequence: TGCGCCAGCAGCCAAGAAGGGGGCGGATCCGAGACCCAGTACTTC.

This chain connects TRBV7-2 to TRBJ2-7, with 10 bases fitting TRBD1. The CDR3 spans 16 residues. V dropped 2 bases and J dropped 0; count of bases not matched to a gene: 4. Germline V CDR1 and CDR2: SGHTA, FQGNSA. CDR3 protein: CASSLRGQGFSYEQYF. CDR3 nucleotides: TGTGCCAGCAGCTTAAGGGGACAGGGGTTCTCCTACGAGCAGTACTTC.

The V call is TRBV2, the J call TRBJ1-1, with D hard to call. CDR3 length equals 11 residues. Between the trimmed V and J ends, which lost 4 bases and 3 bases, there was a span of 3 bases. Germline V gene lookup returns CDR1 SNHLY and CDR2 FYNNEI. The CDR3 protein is CASSADTEAFF. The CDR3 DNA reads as TGTGCCAGCAGTGCGGACACTGAAGCTTTCTTT.

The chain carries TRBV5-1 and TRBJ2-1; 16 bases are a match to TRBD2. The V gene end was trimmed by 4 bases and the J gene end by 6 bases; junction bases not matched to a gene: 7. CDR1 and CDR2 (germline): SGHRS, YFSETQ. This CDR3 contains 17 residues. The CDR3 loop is CASSTGTSGRVGNEQFF. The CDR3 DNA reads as TGCGCCAGCAGCACCGGGACTAGCGGGAGGGTAGGCAATGAGCAGTTCTTC.

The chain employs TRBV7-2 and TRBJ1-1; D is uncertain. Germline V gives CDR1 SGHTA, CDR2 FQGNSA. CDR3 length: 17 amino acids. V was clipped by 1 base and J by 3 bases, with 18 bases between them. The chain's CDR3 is CASSLGLGEQRHTEAFF. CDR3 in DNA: TGTGCCAGCAGCTTAGGCCTTGGGGAACAGCGGCACACTGAAGCTTTCTTT.

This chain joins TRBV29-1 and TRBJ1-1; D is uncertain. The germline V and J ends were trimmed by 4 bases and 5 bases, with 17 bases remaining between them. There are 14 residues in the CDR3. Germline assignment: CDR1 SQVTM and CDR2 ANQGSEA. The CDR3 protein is CSVARLTVWTEAFF. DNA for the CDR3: TGCAGCGTTGCCCGTCTTACTGTTTGGACTGAAGCTTTCTTT.

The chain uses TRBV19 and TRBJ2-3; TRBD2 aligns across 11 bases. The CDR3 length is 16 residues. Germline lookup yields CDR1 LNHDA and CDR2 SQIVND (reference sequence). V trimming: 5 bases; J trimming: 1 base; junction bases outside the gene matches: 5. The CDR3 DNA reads TGTGCCAGTAGTGCCCTACTAGCGGGAGGCACAGATACGCAGTATTTT. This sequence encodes CASSALLAGGTDTQYF.

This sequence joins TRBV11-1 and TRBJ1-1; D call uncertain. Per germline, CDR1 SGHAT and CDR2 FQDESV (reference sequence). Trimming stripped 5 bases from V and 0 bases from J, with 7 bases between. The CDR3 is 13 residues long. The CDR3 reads CASSLELNTEAFF. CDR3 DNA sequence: TGTGCCAGCAGCCTAGAGCTGAACACTGAAGCTTTCTTT.